The rows below give T cell receptor beta chains drawn from one sample of a study of T cell responses to AZD1222 COVID-19 vaccine. Clones were sequenced by immunoSEQ multiplex PCR, and TCRdb holds only the in-frame ones, with some missing. Of 140,000 to 150,000 clones listed, roughly 87% were seen once; the top ten hold 5.1%. The sample was peripheral blood, taken on day 0 of AZD1222 vaccination. The receptors come from an adult in good health. The CDR3 runs from the conserved cysteine through the conserved F or W. Each record gives: V gene, D gene, J gene, CDR3 DNA, CDR3 protein. The D gene is left open where the match is weak.

>TRBV7-2|-|TRBJ2-6
TGTGCCAGCAGCTCGTCCGGGGCCAACGTCCTGACTTTC
CASSSSGANVLTF
>TRBV5-1|TRBD1|TRBJ2-3
TGCGCCAGCAGCCGACAGGGGGTCACAGATACGCAGTATTTT
CASSRQGVTDTQYF
>TRBV5-8|-|TRBJ1-5
TGTGCCAGCAGCCCTCGTGGCGCCAGCAATCAGCCCCAGCATTTT
CASSPRGASNQPQHF
>TRBV15|-|TRBJ2-5
TGTGCCACCAGCAGAGATCGCGTAGAGACCCAGTACTTC
CATSRDRVETQYF
>TRBV5-1|-|TRBJ1-1
TGCGCCAGCAGCTTGAACAGACCGAACACTGAAGCTTTCTTT
CASSLNRPNTEAFF
>TRBV6-2/TRBV6-3|-|TRBJ1-4
TGTGCCAGCAGTTACCTCCCGGCAGTTCGGGAAAAACTGTTTTTT
CASSYLPAVREKLFF
>TRBV5-4|-|TRBJ1-2
TGTGCCAGCAGCCTGGGGGTGGCGGGGGACGGGCGCTACACCTTC
CASSLGVAGDGRYTF
>TRBV28|-|TRBJ2-7
TGTGCCAGCAGTTTAAGGGCGCGGGAGCAGTACTTC
CASSLRAREQYF
>TRBV28|-|TRBJ2-7
TGTGCCAGCAGTTGGTACAAGTCCTACGAGCAGTACTTC
CASSWYKSYEQYF
>TRBV28|TRBD1|TRBJ2-7
TGTGCCAGCGAGGACAGGTCCTACGAGCAGTACTTC
CASEDRSYEQYF
>TRBV6-5|TRBD2|TRBJ2-1
TGTGCCAGCACCCAAGACCGCCGGGGGGGCAATGAGCAGTTCTTC
CASTQDRRGGNEQFF